The 28 T cell receptor beta chains below come from one sample, sequenced in a study of cytomegalovirus exposure and HLA in healthy donors. The primer mix had 60 Vbeta and 13 Jbeta primers. Sequencing used immunoSEQ multiplex PCR; TCRdb keeps in-frame clones, though not all of them. The sample comprises around 140,000 clones, 75% to 85% of which are singletons, and around 2.5% rests with the top ten. The sequencing input was PBMCs. Every receptor here comes from a woman between 18 and 29 years old in good health and CMV-seropositive.

The chain links TRBV15 to TRBJ2-1; D possibly corresponds to TRBD1 (5 bases). Trimming took 4 bases from V and 5 from J, leaving 18 bases between them. Germline lookup yields CDR1 LNHNV and CDR2 YYDKDF (reference sequence). The CDR3 is 16 residues long. The CDR3 nucleotides read TGTGCCACCAGCACAACCCACCAGGGTGTCAACAATGAGCAGTTCTTC. It codes for CATSTTHQGVNNEQFF.

The genes are TRBV5-8 and TRBJ2-5, with TRBD1 identical over 7 bases. V gave up 2 bases and J gave up 4 bases; unmatched junction bases: 11. The CDR3 contains 16 residues. Germline lookup yields CDR1 SGHTS and CDR2 YDEGEE. The CDR3 DNA follows: TGTGCCAGCAGCTTTGGAAGGGGGCTGATTAGAGAGACCCAGTACTTC. Amino acids: CASSFGRGLIRETQYF.

This chain uses TRBV2 with TRBJ2-5; 11 bases agree with TRBD2. This CDR3 region has 18 residues. J was trimmed by 11 bases and V by 1 base; bases with no gene match: 18. Germline V gene sequence: CDR1 SNHLY, CDR2 FYNNEI. The CDR3 sequence is CASSEGPSGGPPVLEQYF. The CDR3 DNA reads TGTGCCAGCAGTGAAGGTCCTAGCGGGGGGCCGCCCGTTTTAGAGCAGTACTTC.

This clone was observed a single time. The V and J genes are TRBV11-2 and TRBJ1-2; tentative D call: TRBD1 (5 bases). Germline V gene lookup returns CDR1 SGHAT and CDR2 FQNNGV. Trimming took off 5 bases at V and 2 bases at J, with 21 bases between the two ends. This CDR3 region has 17 residues. CDR3 sequence (DNA): TGTGCCAGCAGCAGTCGAGGACAACGGATCGAGAACTATGGCTACACCTTC. Encoded protein: CASSSRGQRIENYGYTF.

The V and J genes are TRBV14 and TRBJ2-3; 8 bases agree with TRBD1. The CDR3 sequence is 16 residues long. The ends lost 4 bases at V and 0 bases at J; junction bases unmatched: 6. CDR1 SGHDN and CDR2 FVKESK come from the germline V gene. CDR3 sequence reads: CASSRGQGISTDTQYF. DNA of the CDR3: TGTGCCAGCAGCCGTGGACAGGGAATAAGCACAGATACGCAGTATTTT.

The chain couples TRBV18 to TRBJ2-3; 11 positions agree with TRBD1. V dropped 5 bases and J dropped 3; count of bases not matched to a gene: 7. Germline loops: CDR1 KGHSH, CDR2 LQKENI. The CDR3 loop spans 16 amino acids. The CDR3 protein is CASSTRTGGGTDTQYF. CDR3 sequence (DNA): TGTGCCAGCTCAACTAGGACAGGGGGCGGAACAGATACGCAGTATTTT.

V is TRBV25-1 and J is TRBJ1-1; perhaps TRBD1 as D (6 bases). V was cut by 2 bases and J by 1 base, with 8 bases left in between. Per the germline V gene, CDR1 is MGHDK and CDR2 is SYGVNS. The CDR3 sequence is 14 residues long. The CDR3: CASSEPGENTEAFF. CDR3 sequence (DNA): TGTGCCAGCAGTGAACCAGGGGAGAACACTGAAGCTTTCTTT.

V and J are TRBV4-1 and TRBJ1-2; 7 nucleotides agree with TRBD1. J gave up 8 bases and V 0 bases, and 15 bases lay outside the gene matches. The CDR3 totals 17 residues. Germline CDR1 is MGHRA and CDR2 is YSYEKL. Written as DNA, the CDR3 is TGCGCCAGCAGCCAAGATCCTCTACGGGGACAGTCAGTAGGCTACACCTTC. It encodes CASSQDPLRGQSVGYTF.

The rearrangement joins TRBV7-8 to TRBJ2-5; the match to TRBD2 covers 9 bases. CDR1 is SGHVS, CDR2 FQNEAQ, per germline. The CDR3 sequence is 15 residues long. V shed 3 bases and J 3 bases; nucleotides not matched to a gene: 5. CDR3 sequence: CASSFSGGFEETQYF. The CDR3 coding sequence is TGTGCCAGCAGCTTTAGCGGGGGTTTTGAAGAGACCCAGTACTTC.

The sample holds a few counts of this clone. This chain joins TRBV7-2 and TRBJ2-7; 9 bases align to TRBD2. The V and J ends lost 1 base and 6 bases, in that order; junction bases with no gene match: 4. CDR3 length: 14 amino acids. Germline CDR1 reads SGHTA; CDR2 reads FQGNSA. CDR3 sequence reads: CASSLVGLASEQYF. As DNA, the CDR3 is TGTGCCAGCAGCTTAGTGGGACTAGCTTCCGAGCAGTACTTC.

The J gene is TRBJ2-7, the V gene TRBV6-1; D is perhaps TRBD1 (6 bases). The germline V and J ends were trimmed by 3 bases and 3 bases, with 12 bases remaining between them. Germline V gene data show CDR1 as MNHNS and CDR2 as SASEGT. The CDR3 is 14 amino acids. The CDR3 is CASSDLGQNYEQYF. The CDR3 DNA follows: TGTGCCAGCAGTGACCTTGGACAGAACTACGAGCAGTACTTC.

The rearrangement links TRBV27 to TRBJ1-1; D is ambiguous. V was pared by 6 bases and J by 4 bases, with 12 bases between. Germline V CDR1 and CDR2: MNHEY, SMNVEV (reference sequence). There are 13 residues in the CDR3. CDR3 amino acids: CASRLESGTEAFF. The CDR3, as DNA: TGTGCCAGCAGACTTGAAAGCGGCACTGAAGCTTTCTTT.

This clone has only a few counts. This chain links TRBV9 with TRBJ1-1; tentatively, D is TRBD1 (5 bases). Trimming removed 5 bases from V and 6 bases from J, with 17 bases in between. The CDR3 runs to 14 residues. Germline CDR1 is SGDLS and CDR2 is YYNGEE. CDR3 in DNA: TGTGCCAGCAGTCCCTCGACAGTCTTGTCTGAAGCTTTCTTT. This sequence encodes CASSPSTVLSEAFF.

The chain has TRBV9 and TRBJ2-1; 16 bases are shared with TRBD2. Germline trimming cut 0 bases from V and 5 bases from J; bases unmatched to any gene: 2. The CDR3 has 17 residues. Germline values: CDR1 SGDLS, CDR2 YYNGEE. CDR3: CASSVVGLAGGHNEQFF. DNA for the CDR3: TGTGCCAGCAGCGTAGTGGGACTAGCGGGGGGGCACAATGAGCAGTTCTTC.

The chain uses TRBV28 and TRBJ1-2, with 8 bases lining up with TRBD1. With 3 bases clipped from V and 8 bases from J, the junction kept 8 bases outside the gene matches. Germline V lookup: CDR1 MDHEN, CDR2 SYDVKM. The CDR3 is 14 residues long. CDR3 nucleotides: TGTGCCAGCAGTTTCCGACAGGGGCGAGTGGGCTACACCTTC. Its translation: CASSFRQGRVGYTF.

The chain is built from TRBV25-1 and TRBJ2-5; 8 bases are a match to TRBD1. V shed 5 bases, J shed 5 bases, and the junction held 13 bases outside the gene matches. The germline CDR1 and CDR2 sequences are MGHDK and SYGVNS. The CDR3 length is 16 residues. CDR3 region: CASSISRTGFLETQYF. The DNA of the CDR3 is TGTGCCAGCAGTATCTCGCGGACAGGGTTCCTGGAGACCCAGTACTTC.

The genes are TRBV7-2 and TRBJ2-7; the D gene is possibly TRBD1 (6 bases). Germline V gene lookup returns CDR1 SGHTA and CDR2 FQGNSA. V was pared by 8 bases and J by 6 bases, with 14 bases between. The CDR3 is 12 residues long. Here the CDR3 reads CASSRGGIEQYF. The DNA of the CDR3 is TGTGCCAGCTCCAGGGGCGGCATCGAGCAGTACTTC.

The chain is built from TRBV5-1 and TRBJ2-3, with 13 nucleotides matching TRBD2. CDR1 is SGHRS, CDR2 YFSETQ, per germline. CDR3 length: 14 amino acids. V was pared by 5 bases and J by 7 bases, with 4 bases of the junction left unmatched. CDR3 nucleotide sequence: TGCGCCAGCAGTGGGACTAGCGGGGCTCATACGCAGTATTTT. Translating it yields CASSGTSGAHTQYF.

This clone was counted a single time. The chain has TRBV11-2 and TRBJ2-7; TRBD2 matches at 13 bases. The CDR3 length is 15 residues. V shed 4 bases and J 3 bases; nucleotides not matched to a gene: 3. The germline gives CDR1 SGHAT, CDR2 FQNNGV. CDR3 region: CASSSRTSGGYEQYF. Here the CDR3 DNA reads TGTGCCAGCAGCTCACGGACTAGCGGGGGCTACGAGCAGTACTTC.

The J gene is TRBJ2-5, the V gene TRBV7-6; no reliable D call. Looked up from germline, CDR1 is SGHVS and CDR2 is FNYEAQ. Trimming cost V 2 bases and J 4 bases, with 14 bases left between them. The CDR3 loop spans 15 amino acids. This chain's CDR3 is CASSLNRVRGETQYF. CDR3 nucleotides: TGTGCCAGCAGCTTAAACCGGGTCCGAGGAGAGACCCAGTACTTC.

This chain uses TRBV6-1 with TRBJ1-2; TRBD1 is a possible D gene (6 bases). Between the trimmed V and J ends, which lost 11 bases and 8 bases, there was a span of 21 bases. Germline V gene data show CDR1 as MNHNS and CDR2 as SASEGT. This CDR3 spans 13 amino acids. The CDR3 bases are TGTGCCGCACGACCCACAGGGTTGATGGGCTACACCTTC. Translating it yields CAARPTGLMGYTF.

The chain carries TRBV5-1 and TRBJ2-7; 7 bases are shared with TRBD1. This CDR3 spans 15 amino acids. Germline CDR1 reads SGHRS; CDR2 reads YFSETQ. Unmatched junction bases numbered 6, after V lost 3 bases and J lost 0 bases. In DNA form, the CDR3 reads TGCGCCAGCAGCTACCTGACAGGGAGCTCCTACGAGCAGTACTTC. Amino acids: CASSYLTGSSYEQYF.

This rearrangement joins TRBV6-1 to TRBJ2-2, with D possibly matching TRBD2 (5 bases). Looked up from germline, CDR1 is MNHNS and CDR2 is SASEGT. The CDR3 extends over 11 amino acids. The germline V and J ends were trimmed by 7 bases and 7 bases, with 7 bases remaining between them. This chain's CDR3 is CASTAGGELFF. The DNA for the CDR3 is TGTGCCAGCACCGCGGGCGGGGAGCTGTTTTTT.

The rearrangement links TRBV5-8 to TRBJ2-7; no clear D gene. The germline CDR1 and CDR2 sequences are SGHTS and YDEGEE. V gave up 1 base and J gave up 0 bases, with 11 bases separating them. The CDR3 runs 15 residues. CDR3 DNA sequence: TGTGCCAGCAGCTTGAGACAAGCATCCTCCTACGAGCAGTACTTC. The encoded protein is CASSLRQASSYEQYF.

In the case of this clone: Other DNA sequences of this sample code for an identical CDR3. This sequence joins TRBV5-1 and TRBJ2-2; 10 bases match TRBD2. The V segment lost 0 bases and the J segment 5 bases; nucleotides outside the gene matches: 10. Looked up from germline, CDR1 is SGHRS and CDR2 is YFSETQ. The CDR3 spans 18 residues. The CDR3 sequence is CASSLVPSGGRGTGELFF. Written as DNA, the CDR3 is TGCGCCAGCAGCTTGGTCCCTAGCGGGGGCCGCGGTACCGGGGAGCTGTTTTTT. The variable domain in full, completed from reference TRBV5-1 and TRBJ2-2, reads KAGVTQTPRYLIKTRGQQVTLSCSPISGHRSVSWYQQTPGQGLQFLFEYFSETQRNKGNFPGRFSGRQFSNSRSEMNVSTLELGDSALYLCASSLVPSGGRGTGELFFGEGSRLTVL.

The rearrangement joins TRBV5-8 to TRBJ2-7; 9 bases map to TRBD1. CDR1 and CDR2 (germline): SGHTS, YDEGEE. V shed 4 bases and J 2 bases; nucleotides not matched to a gene: 13. This CDR3 is 17 amino acids long. CDR3 residues: CASSPRLRTGVTYEQYF. In nucleotides, the CDR3 is TGTGCCAGCAGCCCGCGGCTGAGGACAGGGGTTACCTACGAGCAGTACTTC.

V gene TRBV4-2 combines with J gene TRBJ1-2; 10 bases map to TRBD1. Germline assignment: CDR1 LGHNA and CDR2 YNFKEQ. CDR3 length: 16 residues. V was pared by 2 bases and J by 6 bases, with 9 bases of the junction left unmatched. CDR3 nucleotide sequence: TGTGCCAGCAGCCAACCCCGGGACAGGGGAGGGAATGGCTACACCTTC. It yields the protein CASSQPRDRGGNGYTF.

This rearrangement joins TRBV5-1 to TRBJ1-2; 8 nucleotides match TRBD1. With 4 bases clipped from V and 5 bases from J, the junction kept 13 bases outside the gene matches. Germline CDR1 reads SGHRS; CDR2 reads YFSETQ. This CDR3 is 16 amino acids long. CDR3 bases: TGCGCCAGCAGCCTCAACCGACAGGGGAGGGGGTATGGCTACACCTTC. This codes for CASSLNRQGRGYGYTF.